A selection of T cell receptor beta chains follows, all from one sample in a study of blood T cells in healthy people across ages. MiXCR was run by TCRdb on the 5' RACE reads, yielding one entry per CDR3 protein. The sample records 1.5 million to 1.8 million distinct CDR3 sequences, 42% being singletons. The sample comprised blood. The source is a woman under 30 in good health. Both conserved end residues are part of each CDR3. Expanded clones get a size class; other rows say once, few or many, or leave the size out.

>TRBV28|TRBJ2-7|.
CASIPGLNSYKQYF
>TRBV20-1|TRBJ2-1|once
CSARVAGGNEQFF
>TRBV6-1|TRBJ1-1|.
CASSESQFVVTEAFF
>TRBV5-1|TRBJ1-1|.
CASSLVAGVFTEAFF
>TRBV12-3/TRBV12-4|TRBJ2-7|many
CASGGATSYEQYF
>TRBV20-1|TRBJ2-3|.
CSALAGRWGTDTQYF
>TRBV5-1|TRBJ1-2|few
CASSKTGDNYGYTF
>TRBV24-1|TRBJ1-1|.
CATSDGTGGTEAFF
>TRBV7-8|TRBJ2-7|.
CASSVVVRDYEQYF
>TRBV5-1|TRBJ2-7|.
CASSIDWESYEQYF
>TRBV20-1|TRBJ1-5|.
CSAKTGGRSNQPQHF
>TRBV6-6|TRBJ2-1|.
CASSYVPSYEQFF
>TRBV4-1|TRBJ1-2|.
CAGSQDAQIYGYTF
>TRBV3-1|TRBJ1-1|.
CASSQDPAFF
>TRBV7-2|TRBJ2-7|few
CASSLGVGGEQYF
>TRBV4-3|TRBJ2-1|few
CASSQVYPSYNEQFF
>TRBV20-1|TRBJ2-1|.
CSARNVRGGSYNEQFF
>TRBV7-9|TRBJ2-5|.
CASSYAGGRYGETQYF
>TRBV29-1|TRBJ1-4|few
CSVDTQGSANEKLFF
>TRBV12-3/TRBV12-4|TRBJ1-5|.
CASSYGRNNQPQHF
>TRBV5-1|TRBJ2-1|.
CASSTAGQGSPYNEQFF
>TRBV4-3|TRBJ2-5|.
CASSQFDREGETQYF
>TRBV2|TRBJ2-5|.
CASSEATGGGSQETQYF
>TRBV27|TRBJ1-1|.
CASSLSWDDTEAFF
>TRBV27|TRBJ2-7|few
CASGDTLYEQYF
>TRBV5-1|TRBJ2-5|few
CASSLGLQGLQETQYF
>TRBV15|TRBJ1-2|few
CATSSLKTGGVYGYTF
>TRBV10-3|TRBJ2-5|few
CAISAGRAVGETQYF
>TRBV4-2|TRBJ2-1|few
CASSQAMTGRPRGQFF
>TRBV7-8|TRBJ2-1|.
CASSHGAREFF
>TRBV20-1|TRBJ2-1|.
CSTRVRGRGRVNEQFF
>TRBV7-9|TRBJ2-7|.
CASSSTSGASYEQYF
>TRBV7-2|TRBJ1-1|.
CASSLRTGGDSNTEAFF
>TRBV5-1|TRBJ1-2|.
CASSPQGRYGYTF
>TRBV21-1|TRBJ1-4|.
CASSSTEDEKLFF
>TRBV4-1|.|.
CASSRKSGTSGGAFQETQYF
>TRBV20-1|TRBJ2-3|few
CSARDSVYLSDTQYF
>TRBV9|TRBJ1-2|.
CASTPTGGDNYGYTF
>TRBV12-3/TRBV12-4|TRBJ2-7|few
CASSSKRESSYEQYF
>TRBV7-2|TRBJ2-7|.
CASSLSARTSYEQYF
>TRBV25-1|TRBJ2-7|.
CASIRKGAYEQYF
>TRBV7-9|TRBJ2-5|.
CASSLLALNQETQYF
>TRBV2|TRBJ1-5|.
CASSEGMVHQPQHF
>TRBV7-2|TRBJ2-5|few
CASSRRDSIQETQYF
>TRBV7-2|TRBJ2-7|.
CASSSRHTRGSYEQYF
>TRBV4-3|TRBJ2-3|many
CASSQTPRGTDTQYF
>TRBV28|.|.
CASSAGTRPYNEQYF
>TRBV20-1|.|.
CSARGTGPANIQYF
>TRBV6-5|TRBJ2-6|.
CASSKHSGANVLTF
>TRBV4-1|TRBJ1-1|.
CASSPVGKLNTEAFF
>TRBV15|TRBJ1-1|.
CATSRDGGAEAFF
>TRBV30|TRBJ2-7|.
CAWSPTGTYEQYF
>TRBV7-2|TRBJ1-5|.
CASSSLGRRAMGNQPQHF
>TRBV5-6|TRBJ1-5|few
CASSLTGTGSNQPQHF
>TRBV12-3/TRBV12-4|TRBJ2-1|.
CASLLSGPFNEQFF
>TRBV6-5|TRBJ2-5|.
CASSYTGDGETQYF
>TRBV28|TRBJ2-5|few
CASSLTATIETQYF
>TRBV27|TRBJ2-5|few
CASSLPGAYNEQYF
>TRBV7-3|TRBJ2-3|.
CASSLHERADTQYF
>TRBV7-9|TRBJ2-1|.
CASRGGTSLFF